This entry lists 7 T cell receptor beta chains sequenced from one sample in a study of T cell repertoires in cytomegalovirus infection. TCRdb itself ran the reads through MiXCR, one entry per CDR3 protein. The data show 500,000 to 600,000 distinct CDR3 sequences, with 16% seen just once and roughly a quarter held by the top ten. The sample comprised CD8+ T cells from PBMCs. The receptors here all came from a human donor in good health (CMV status not recorded). Some clones in this sample may be carry-over from other donors' samples.

Points on this clonotype: One end of the junction is discordant with germline, which a read error may explain. V gene TRBV27 combines with J gene TRBJ2-7, with no clear D. The CDR3 length is 13 residues. Germline V CDR1 and CDR2: MNHEY, SMNVEV (reference sequence). The CDR3 DNA follows: TGTGCCAGCAGTTTACACAAATCCTACGATCAGTACTTC. This translates into CASSLHKSYDQYF.

About this clonotype itself: A junction boundary mismatches the germline segment, possibly from a read error. CDR3 bases: TGTGCCAGCAGTTACCATGCGGGCCTCACAGGTACGCAGTATTTT. Translation: CASSYHAGLTGTQYF. The V call is TRBV6-8, the J call TRBJ2-3; tentatively, D is TRBD1 or TRBD2 (5 bases each). The germline CDR1 and CDR2 sequences are MNHGY and SAAAGT. The CDR3 runs to 15 residues.

Regarding this clonotype: A much larger clone differs from this one at a single base, so this may be a read error. The V and J genes are TRBV4-2 and TRBJ1-5, with a weak D call TRBD1 (6 bases). From germline, CDR1 is LGHNA and CDR2 YNFKEQ. This CDR3 has 16 residues. CDR3 bases: TGTTCCAGCAGCCGACTAGGGGGGCAGCTCAATCAGCCCCAGCATTTT. Protein sequence: CSSSRLGGQLNQPQHF.

This clonotype was counted ten times or more. The CDR3: CASLPAVMGYGYTF. DNA for the CDR3: TGTGCCAGCCTCCCGGCAGTGATGGGCTATGGCTACACCTTC. This chain links TRBV19 with TRBJ1-2; D is unclear. Looked up from germline, CDR1 is LNHDA and CDR2 is SQIVND (reference sequence). V was trimmed by 9 bases and J by 4 bases, leaving 18 bases between them. This CDR3 is built from 14 residues.

This clonotype was detected ten times or more. V and J are TRBV7-8 and TRBJ1-1; D gene uncertain. The CDR3 loop spans 16 amino acids. Trimming removed 3 bases from V and 3 bases from J, with 17 bases in between. Per germline, CDR1 SGHVS and CDR2 FQNEAQ. DNA for the CDR3: TGTGCCAGCAGCTTGGGGTCGGGCAGATTGGACACTGAAGCTTTCTTT. It codes for CASSLGSGRLDTEAFF.

This clonotype was recorded a few times. The rearrangement uses TRBV4-1 and TRBJ1-5; no definite D call. Between the trimmed V and J ends, which lost 0 bases and 3 bases, there was a span of 3 bases. Germline V gene lookup returns CDR1 MGHRA and CDR2 YSYEKL. The CDR3 is 13 amino acids. CDR3 in DNA: TGCGCCAGCAGCCAAGAACCCAATCAGCCCCAGCATTTT. Translating gives CASSQEPNQPQHF.

The sample holds a few counts of this clonotype. Here the CDR3 DNA reads TGCGCCAGCAGTGAGAGGATGGAAGGCAATCAGCCCCAGCATTTT. Translation: CASSERMEGNQPQHF. This rearrangement joins TRBV10-2 to TRBJ1-5; D is ambiguous. V was pared by 2 bases and J by 2 bases, with 10 bases between. The CDR3 is 15 residues long. CDR1 is WSHSY and CDR2 is SAAADI in the germline V gene.